These 27 T cell receptor beta chains came from one sample sequenced in a study of HIV-infected patients and healthy controls. About 500 ng RNA was reverse transcribed with alpha and beta constant-region primers. Alpha and beta chain libraries were made separately by chain-specific third strand synthesis with multiplexing indices. TCRdb called the 5' RACE reads again in MiXCR, with one record for every CDR3 protein. The sample lists 15,000 to 20,000 distinct CDR3 sequences, 4.5% to 5.5% seen once, with 1.9% in the top ten. Whole blood was used without fractionation, so all unsorted peripheral T cells were included. Sequenced sample: blood. These receptors originate from an adult in good health.

This clonotype was picked up many times. This chain uses TRBV4-3 with TRBJ1-4; no definite D call. V lost 5 bases and J 5 bases, leaving 12 bases between the germline ends. The CDR3 is 14 residues long. The germline V gene has CDR1 LGHNA and CDR2 YSLEER. The chain's CDR3 is CASSKRPGNEKLFF. Written as DNA, the CDR3 is TGCGCCAGCAGCAAACGGCCCGGAAATGAAAAACTGTTTTTT.

Only a few counts were recorded for this clonotype. The CDR3 DNA sequence: TGCGCCAGCAGGGGGGGGAATCGTCAAGAGACCCAGTACTTC. Its protein is CASRGGNRQETQYF. This sequence joins TRBV5-1 and TRBJ2-5; 7 nucleotides line up with TRBD2. CDR1 is SGHRS and CDR2 is YFSETQ in the germline V gene. V lost 5 bases and J lost 2; bases outside the gene matches: 6. The CDR3 extends over 14 amino acids.

By share of the sample, this clonotype is medium-sized (0.01 to 0.1%). The J gene is TRBJ2-3, the V gene TRBV12-3 or TRBV12-4, with a weak D call TRBD2 (6 bases). V lost 5 bases, J lost 6 bases, and 18 bases lay in between. There are 15 residues in the CDR3. This chain's CDR3 is CASSRVLGGADTQYF. In nucleotides, the CDR3 is TGTGCCAGCAGTCGGGTCTTGGGGGGTGCGGATACGCAGTATTTT.

This clonotype was picked up many times. V usage is TRBV30 and J usage is TRBJ2-5; D possibly corresponds to TRBD2 (6 bases). This CDR3 is built from 22 residues. Trimming took off 3 bases at V and 2 bases at J, with 37 bases between the two ends. The germline CDR1 and CDR2 sequences are GTSNPN and SVGIG (reference sequence). The CDR3 here is CAWSPGLAWTRGVGPQQETQYF. CDR3 nucleotide sequence: TGTGCCTGGAGCCCAGGGCTAGCGTGGACCCGGGGTGTAGGGCCCCAACAAGAGACCCAGTACTTC. The full variable domain, with the rest looked up from reference TRBV30 and TRBJ2-5, is SQTIHQWPATLVQPVGSPLSLECTVEGTSNPNLYWYRQAAGRGLQLLFYSVGIGQISSEVPQNLSASRPQDRQFILSSKKLLLSDSGFYLCAWSPGLAWTRGVGPQQETQYFGPGTRLLVL.

This clonotype came up many times. The chain joins TRBV9 to TRBJ1-1; unclear D gene. Germline CDR1 reads SGDLS; CDR2 reads YYNGEE. Trimming shortened V by 3 bases and J by 6 bases, and 12 bases separated the two germline ends. CDR3 length: 13 residues. In nucleotides, the CDR3 is TGTGCCAGCAGCGCAGAGGAGGGCCCTGAAGCTTTCTTT. Translation: CASSAEEGPEAFF.

The chain links TRBV7-2 to TRBJ2-5, with a tentative D call TRBD1 (6 bases). Deletions cut 6 bases from V and 4 bases from J, with 15 bases between. CDR3 length equals 14 residues. Germline values: CDR1 SGHTA, CDR2 FQGNSA. The CDR3 region is CASRMTGRGETQYF. CDR3 coding DNA: TGTGCCAGCAGGATGACAGGTCGGGGAGAGACCCAGTACTTC. The complete variable domain, with remaining parts taken from reference TRBV7-2 and TRBJ2-5, reads GAGVSQSPSNKVTEKGKDVELRCDPISGHTALYWYRQSLGQGLEFLIYFQGNSAPDKSGLPSDRFSAERTGGSVSTLTIQRTQQEDSAVYLCASRMTGRGETQYFGPGTRLLVL.

This clonotype was counted between two and nine times. The chain joins TRBV20-1 to TRBJ1-2; D may be TRBD1 (6 bases). V lost 5 bases and J lost 3, with 19 bases in between. This CDR3 is 15 amino acids long. Germline V gene sequence: CDR1 DFQATT, CDR2 SNEGSKA (reference sequence). CDR3 amino acids: CSASQQGKEDYGYTF. Written as DNA, the CDR3 is TGCAGTGCTTCCCAGCAGGGGAAGGAGGACTATGGCTACACCTTC.

This clonotype has at least ten counts. The chain links TRBV2 to TRBJ1-4; D remains ambiguous. Germline CDR1 SNHLY, CDR2 FYNNEI. The CDR3 runs 15 residues. V lost 9 bases to trimming and J lost 0 bases, with 14 bases between them. The CDR3 DNA reads TGTGCCAGATCTCCGACCGGTGCAACTAATGAAAAACTGTTTTTT. Protein sequence: CARSPTGATNEKLFF.

This clonotype was seen ten or more times. The J gene is TRBJ1-2, the V gene TRBV14; no firm D call. This CDR3 is 13 amino acids long. Trimming pared 1 base from V and 4 bases from J, leaving 7 bases between. Germline V gene lookup returns CDR1 SGHDN and CDR2 FVKESK. This CDR3 is CASSQGNFYGYTF. The CDR3 DNA reads TGTGCCAGCAGCCAAGGGAATTTCTATGGCTACACCTTC.

Judged by abundance, this clonotype is medium-sized. The rearrangement links TRBV11-2 to TRBJ2-1; TRBD2 matches at 12 bases. V shed 2 bases and J 8 bases; nucleotides not matched to a gene: 10. Germline values: CDR1 SGHAT, CDR2 FQNNGV. The CDR3 consists of 17 residues. CDR3 nucleotides: TGTGCCAGCAGCTTATATGCTAGCGGGGGGGCTGTATATGAGCAGTTCTTC. This encodes CASSLYASGGAVYEQFF.

This clonotype was picked up many times. The chain recombines TRBV6-4 with TRBJ2-1, with a possible D match to TRBD2 (5 bases). The CDR3 covers 13 residues. V was clipped by 6 bases and J by 8 bases, with 14 bases between them. Germline CDR1 is MRHNA and CDR2 is SNTAGT. The CDR3 sequence: CASSETERHEQFF. In DNA form, the CDR3 reads TGTGCCAGCAGCGAGACTGAGCGGCATGAGCAGTTCTTC.

This clonotype appeared many times. The chain joins TRBV28 to TRBJ1-1; 7 nucleotides agree with TRBD1. Germline-derived CDR1 and CDR2 are MDHEN and SYDVKM. J was trimmed by 8 bases and V by 6 bases; bases with no gene match: 3. This CDR3 is 11 amino acids long. Written as DNA, the CDR3 is TGTGCCAGCAGACAGGGGACAGAAGCTTTCTTT. Protein product: CASRQGTEAFF.

This chain links TRBV6-4 with TRBJ2-3; D not resolved. The V and J ends lost 4 bases and 0 bases respectively, with 14 bases between them. Germline V CDR1 and CDR2: MRHNA, SNTAGT. This CDR3 is 16 amino acids long. As DNA, the CDR3 is TGTGCCAGCAGTGCGAGGCCTGCCCTAAGCACAGATACGCAGTATTTT. This encodes CASSARPALSTDTQYF.

The chain has TRBV12-3 or TRBV12-4 and TRBJ2-3; a possible D gene is TRBD2 (6 bases). Trimming stripped 5 bases from V and 1 base from J, with 13 bases between. CDR3 length equals 15 residues. As DNA, the CDR3 is TGTGCCAGCAGTCCGGGACTTTGGGGCACAGATACGCAGTATTTT. Amino acids: CASSPGLWGTDTQYF.

This clonotype was detected ten times or more. The rearrangement links TRBV6-2 or TRBV6-3 to TRBJ2-1; D call uncertain. V dropped 6 bases and J dropped 4 bases, with 16 bases sitting between them. CDR3 size: 15 residues. CDR1 and CDR2 from the germline V gene are MNHEY and SVGEGT. The CDR3 DNA is TGTGCCAGCAGAAAACGGACCCGAGAGTACAATGAGCAGTTCTTC. This translates into CASRKRTREYNEQFF.

This clonotype rates as medium-sized. The V call is TRBV5-4, the J call TRBJ2-5; a possible D gene is TRBD2 (5 bases). V lost 5 bases, J lost 3 bases, and 11 bases lay in between. Germline V gene data show CDR1 as SGHNT and CDR2 as YYREEE (reference sequence). The length of the CDR3 is 13 residues. CDR3 amino acids: CASRTNLEETQYF. The CDR3 DNA sequence: TGTGCCAGCAGGACTAACCTAGAAGAGACCCAGTACTTC.

In its sample, this clonotype was seen many times. The genes are TRBV29-1 and TRBJ2-1; 12 bases line up with TRBD2. CDR1 is SQVTM, CDR2 ANQGSEA, per germline. V shed 4 bases and J 8 bases; nucleotides not matched to a gene: 6. This CDR3 has 14 amino acids. The CDR3 is CSVALAGGQDEQFF. CDR3 sequence (DNA): TGCAGCGTTGCCCTAGCGGGGGGGCAGGATGAGCAGTTCTTC.

In this sample, this clonotype is medium-sized. The rearrangement joins TRBV4-2 to TRBJ2-7, with D unresolved. Between the trimmed V and J ends, which lost 0 bases and 3 bases, there was a span of 15 bases. Germline V gives CDR1 LGHNA, CDR2 YNFKEQ. The CDR3 has 16 residues. This CDR3 is CASSQDFTDRIYEQYF. The CDR3 nucleotides read TGTGCCAGCAGCCAAGATTTCACGGACCGAATCTACGAGCAGTACTTC.

The gene calls are TRBV25-1 and TRBJ1-2; unclear D gene. The V gene lost 6 bases and the J gene lost 6 bases, with 20 bases spanning the gap. The CDR3 length is 15 residues. Looked up from germline, CDR1 is MGHDK and CDR2 is SYGVNS. The chain's CDR3 is CASSDHPPSPHGYTF. CDR3 nucleotide sequence: TGTGCCAGCAGCGATCATCCACCCTCGCCCCATGGCTACACCTTC.

This clonotype counts as medium-sized (0.01 to 0.1%). The chain has TRBV10-2 and TRBJ1-5, with 8 bases fitting TRBD1. The CDR3 is made up of 15 amino acids. Losses at the gene ends were 5 bases for V and 6 bases for J; bases not matched to a gene: 9. CDR1 is WSHSY and CDR2 is SAAADI in the germline V gene. The CDR3 is CASSSGQGTGQPQHF. In DNA form, the CDR3 reads TGCGCCAGCAGTTCTGGACAGGGTACAGGTCAGCCCCAGCATTTT.

At least ten counts were recorded for this clonotype. This chain connects TRBV7-2 to TRBJ2-1; 7 bases are shared with TRBD2. The ends lost 0 bases at V and 3 bases at J; junction bases unmatched: 5. The CDR3 contains 16 residues. CDR1 and CDR2 (germline): SGHTA, FQGNSA. CDR3 DNA sequence: TGTGCCAGCAGCTTAGCGGCTAGCGGTGGCTACAATGAGCAGTTCTTC. Its protein is CASSLAASGGYNEQFF.

This clonotype turned up a few times. The chain uses TRBV28 and TRBJ1-5, with D hard to call. The germline V and J ends were trimmed by 9 bases and 4 bases, with 10 bases remaining between them. CDR1 and CDR2 (germline): MDHEN, SYDVKM. CDR3 length: 12 residues. The CDR3 is CASNTENQPQHF. CDR3 in DNA: TGTGCCAGTAATACAGAGAATCAGCCCCAGCATTTT.

At least ten counts were recorded for this clonotype. This chain joins TRBV2 and TRBJ2-7; TRBD2 matches 7 bases. Trimming at V came to 11 bases and at J to 3 bases, leaving 7 bases not matched to a gene. In germline, CDR1 is SNHLY, CDR2 FYNNEI. There are 12 residues in the CDR3. DNA for the CDR3: TGTGCCGGCGGGGGTTCCCTCTACGAGCAGTACTTC. Protein: CAGGGSLYEQYF.

This clonotype showed up many times. This rearrangement joins TRBV6-4 to TRBJ2-7; TRBD1 matches at 7 bases. There are 15 residues in the CDR3. Germline CDR1 reads MRHNA; CDR2 reads SNTAGT. Trimming took 4 bases from V and 1 from J; bases not matched to a gene: 7. CDR3 in DNA: TGTGCCAGCAGTGCCTATGGGGACAGTTCCTACGAGCAGTACTTC. It codes for CASSAYGDSSYEQYF.

The table lists this clonotype with many counts. The chain has TRBV19 and TRBJ2-1; D remains unclear. V was cut by 2 bases and J by 10 bases, with 15 bases left in between. Germline CDR1 LNHDA, CDR2 SQIVND (reference sequence). The CDR3 is made up of 14 amino acids. CDR3 region: CASSIIPGSGEQFF. The CDR3 region has the DNA TGTGCCAGTAGTATAATCCCCGGGTCGGGCGAGCAGTTCTTC. The variable domain in full, with the rest retrieved from reference TRBV19 and TRBJ2-1, is DGGITQSPKYLFRKEGQNVTLSCEQNLNHDAMYWYRQDPGQGLRLIYYSQIVNDFQKGDIAEGYSVSREKKESFPLTVTSAQKNPTAFYLCASSIIPGSGEQFFGPGTRLTVL.

By proportion, this clonotype is medium-sized (0.01 to 0.1%). DNA for the CDR3: TGTGCCAGCAGTTTACTCCTAACCTCTGGAAACACCATATATTTT. Translating it yields CASSLLLTSGNTIYF. V gene TRBV28 combines with J gene TRBJ1-3; D unclear. Trimming took 2 bases from V and 0 from J, leaving 8 bases between them. CDR3 length: 15 amino acids. CDR1 and CDR2 from the germline V gene are MDHEN and SYDVKM.

At least ten counts were recorded for this clonotype. V is TRBV20-1 and J is TRBJ2-1; 9 bases agree with TRBD2. Trimming cost V 6 bases and J 4 bases; bases outside gene matches: 13. Germline CDR1 DFQATT, CDR2 SNEGSKA (reference sequence). There are 16 residues in the CDR3. The CDR3 nucleotides are TGCAGTGCGAGGGATAGAGCGGGGGGTAGATACAATGAGCAGTTCTTC. Translation gives CSARDRAGGRYNEQFF.